This T cell receptor (beta chain) was sequenced in a study of OX40 agonist ivuxolimab in advanced cancers. General study points: CD4+ and CD8+ T cells in blood underwent clonal expansion by week 6 at 0.1 to 3.0 mg/kg.

Here immunoSEQ multiplex PCR was the method, and the copy in TCRdb shows in-frame clones only, minus some. The sample has roughly 100,000 clones, approximately 90% seen once. Germline V lookup: CDR1 SGHVS, CDR2 FNYEAQ. Trimming stripped 2 bases from V and 8 bases from J, with 12 bases between. This CDR3 has 13 residues. As to this clone: Its antigen is undetermined.

This clonotype was obtained from an adult with an advanced solid tumor such as melanoma, head and neck, liver or kidney cancer. The sample in question was CD4+ or CD8+ T cells sorted from blood, obtained in a trial of the OX40 agonist ivuxolimab. The chain has TRBV7-6 and TRBJ1-2, with D unclear. CDR3 sequence reads: CASSLLGGGGYTF. Written as DNA, the CDR3 is TGTGCCAGCAGCTTATTGGGCGGTGGAGGCTACACCTTC.